This TCR beta chain was documented in a study of blood T cell repertoires in COVID-19. About the study: Sample material is recorded as cDNA or gDNA derived from T cells, B-cell-depleted T cells, or PBMCs.

V dropped 5 bases and J dropped 8; count of bases not matched to a gene: 14. The CDR3 contains 16 residues. CDR1 is LNHDA, CDR2 SQIVND, per germline (reference sequence). Per the original data handling: Scientists estimated how many nucleated cells there were by amplifying reference gene primers. Sequencing was performed with immunoSEQ multiplex PCR; in TCRdb, only in-frame clones are kept and a portion is missing. V and J calls and clone size are copied from that table; D and trimming were computed from the DNA. The sample includes 95,000 to 120,000 clones, 85% of them seen just once. This chain links TRBV19 with TRBJ1-2; 10 bases are shared with TRBD1. The clonotype originates from a human donor in a cohort sampled during active COVID-19. Material: peripheral blood. The CDR3 is CASSSRRGQGSEGYTF. CDR3 coding DNA: TGTGCCAGTAGTTCCCGCCGGGGACAGGGGTCGGAAGGCTACACCTTC.